The T cell receptor (beta chain) under discussion was sequenced for a study of T cell responses to AZD1222 COVID-19 vaccine. About the research overall: Whether given at about 4 or about 12 weeks, second doses were pooled.

Concerning this clone: As yet, its antigen is unknown.

Study results and limitations: Only a handful of AZD1222 recipients were seropositive at baseline. Spike-wide coverage was observed for vaccine-associated CD4 TCRs, with dominant responses at 160-218 and 743-854. The sample set comprised mostly white British donors with more females, and clonal diversity was possibly underestimated.

The table came from immunoSEQ multiplex PCR; TCRdb's copy has only in-frame clones and leaves some out. This sample has around 150,000 clones, with around 94% found just once. The CDR3 consists of 16 residues. Trimming took 0 bases from V and 6 from J; bases not matched to a gene: 7. Per the germline V gene, CDR1 is LGHNA and CDR2 is YNFKEQ. Sample: peripheral blood, taken on day 0 of AZD1222 vaccination. V and J are TRBV4-2 and TRBJ2-3; TRBD1 matches at 9 bases. The TCR was taken from an adult in good health. The CDR3 here is CASSQDPGQGSDTQYF. DNA for the CDR3: TGTGCCAGCAGCCAAGACCCGGGACAGGGATCCGATACGCAGTATTTT.